The sequence of this T cell receptor (beta chain) was determined in a study of radiotherapy plus CTLA-4 blockade in lung cancer. Study-wide findings and caveats: Together with interferon-beta, which increased in serum after radiation, early dynamic changes in blood T cell clones were reportedly the best predictors of response.

V was pared by 1 base and J by 0 bases, with 6 bases of the junction left unmatched. The CDR3 is 17 residues long. Germline V gene data show CDR1 as SGHRS and CDR2 as YFSETQ. This table comes from immunoSEQ multiplex PCR, and its TCRdb copy is limited to in-frame clones, with some not included. This table holds around 37,000 clones, around 70% found once. People whose metastatic non-small-cell lung cancer was chemo-refractory got focal radiation along with CTLA-4 blockade by ipilimumab. Concerning this clone: Its antigen is unidentified.

Specimen: peripheral blood, collected from a patient treated with radiotherapy plus ipilimumab. This chain uses TRBV5-1 with TRBJ1-4; the match to TRBD1 covers 7 bases. The sequence was obtained from a human donor with non-small cell lung cancer that progressed on radiotherapy plus ipilimumab. The CDR3 here is CASSLWGDSATNEKLFF. Written as DNA, the CDR3 is TGCGCCAGCAGCTTGTGGGGGGACAGCGCAACTAATGAAAAACTGTTTTTT.